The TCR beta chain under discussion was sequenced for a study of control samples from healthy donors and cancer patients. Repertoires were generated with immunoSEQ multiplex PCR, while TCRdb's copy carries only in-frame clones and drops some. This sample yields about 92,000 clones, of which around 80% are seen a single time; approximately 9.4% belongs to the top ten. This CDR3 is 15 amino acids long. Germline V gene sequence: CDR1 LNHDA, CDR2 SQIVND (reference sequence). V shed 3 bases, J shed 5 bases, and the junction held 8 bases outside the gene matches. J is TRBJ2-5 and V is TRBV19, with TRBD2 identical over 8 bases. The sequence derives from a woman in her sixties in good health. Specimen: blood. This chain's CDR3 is CASSIQSGGRETQYF. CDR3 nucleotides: TGTGCCAGTAGTATTCAAAGCGGGGGTCGGGAGACCCAGTACTTC.